This is a list of T cell receptor beta chains from one sample in a study of beta chain features in type 1 diabetes. The method was immunoSEQ multiplex PCR; TCRdb's version includes in-frame clones alone and lacks a portion of them. The sample lists around 100,000 clones, under 30% occurring once. Sequences were obtained from central memory CD4+ T cells from blood. These receptors were taken from a woman under 30 with type 1 diabetes. The CDR3 runs from the conserved cysteine through the conserved F or W. Fields, in order: V gene, J gene, CDR3 length, clone size, D gene, CDR3 DNA, CDR3 protein. The D gene is left open where the match is weak. For some rows the clone size is stated as once, few or many, or as a class when expanded; others skip it.

TRBV9	TRBJ2-7	15	few	TRBD2	TGTGCCAGCAGCGTAGGGACTAGCGTTTCCTACGAGCAGTACTTC	CASSVGTSVSYEQYF
TRBV5-1	TRBJ1-2	15	-	TRBD1	TGCGCCAGCAGCTTGGAATCAGGGGGATATAGTGGCTACACCTTC	CASSLESGGYSGYTF
TRBV7-9	TRBJ2-1	14	few	TRBD1	TGTGCCAGCAGCTTAGCCCAGGGGGCAGATGAGCAGTTCTTC	CASSLAQGADEQFF
TRBV7-9	TRBJ2-5	18	few	-	TGTGCCAGCAGCCCGCCGGCGTTCAGGGTAGCACATGTGGAGACCCAGTACTTC	CASSPPAFRVAHVETQYF
TRBV9	TRBJ1-5	17	few	-	TGTGCCAGGAGACCCCAAGAGAGACACGATAGCAATCAGCCCCAGCATTTT	CARRPQERHDSNQPQHF
TRBV7-2	TRBJ2-5	15	-	TRBD2	TGTGCCAGCAGCTCCCGGGGGGGGGCAATGGAGACCCAGTACTTC	CASSSRGGAMETQYF
TRBV7-2	TRBJ2-1	14	-	TRBD2	TGTGCCAGCAGCCCTAGCGGGGCCTACAATGAGCAGTTCTTC	CASSPSGAYNEQFF
TRBV7-9	TRBJ2-3	18	few	TRBD2	TGTGCCAGCAGCCACGTGGCGGTTCGGAGCGGGAGTGGAGATACGCAGTATTTT	CASSHVAVRSGSGDTQYF
TRBV29-1	TRBJ1-1	14	-	-	TGCAGCGGCTCTAAATATACCTCGAACACTGAAGCTTTCTTT	CSGSKYTSNTEAFF
TRBV11-3	TRBJ2-1	17	-	TRBD2	TGTGCCAGCAGCTTGGAAAGCGGGGCCGGGCCCTACAATGAGCAGTTCTTC	CASSLESGAGPYNEQFF
TRBV5-4	TRBJ1-2	15	few	-	TGTGCCAGCAGCTTGGAGGTAGACAGTTCCTATGGCTACACCTTC	CASSLEVDSSYGYTF
TRBV10-3	TRBJ1-5	15	few	TRBD1	TGTGCCATCAGTGATTCCCGCAGGGGGTATCAGCCCCAGCATTTT	CAISDSRRGYQPQHF
TRBV6-5	TRBJ2-2	16	-	-	-	CASSYPGQGAPGSCFF
TRBV28	TRBJ2-4	15	-	TRBD1	TGTGCCAGCAGCCCCGGACAGGTAGCCAAAAACATTCAGTACTTC	CASSPGQVAKNIQYF
TRBV6-6	TRBJ1-5	16	-	-	TGTGCCAGCGCCTGGGGCAGTACCTATAGCAATCAGCCCCAGCATTTT	CASAWGSTYSNQPQHF
TRBV18	TRBJ2-1	14	-	TRBD2	TGTGCCAGCTCAGGGACTAGCGGCGACAATGAGCAGTTCTTC	CASSGTSGDNEQFF
TRBV7-2	TRBJ1-1	14	few	-	TGTGCCAGCAGCTCGTGGGGTCGGGGCACTGAAGCTTTCTTT	CASSSWGRGTEAFF
TRBV2	TRBJ1-1	12	few	-	TGTGCCAGCTTATTAATGAACACTGAAGCTTTCTTT	CASLLMNTEAFF
TRBV9	TRBJ2-3	16	-	TRBD2	TGTGCCAGCAGCGTGGGGACTAGCGGGAGGGCTGGAACGCAGTATTTT	CASSVGTSGRAGTQYF
TRBV9	TRBJ1-1	14	once	-	TGTGCCAGCAGCGTTGGGGCAGGGGTGACTGAAGCTTTCTTT	CASSVGAGVTEAFF
TRBV19	TRBJ2-1	15	few	-	TGTGCCAGTAGTCCCCCGGGACTCCTGAAGGGTGAGCAGTTCTTC	CASSPPGLLKGEQFF
TRBV2	TRBJ2-5	15	-	TRBD2	TGTGCCAGCAGTGGACTAGCGCTAGGAGAAGAGACCCAGTACTTC	CASSGLALGEETQYF
TRBV2	TRBJ1-4	14	-	-	TGTGCCAGCAGTGCTGACAGGCCCAATGAAAAACTGTTTTTT	CASSADRPNEKLFF
TRBV6-6	TRBJ2-5	15	-	-	TGTGCCAGCAGTTACTCTAATCCAGGTCAGGAGACCCAGTACTTC	CASSYSNPGQETQYF
TRBV11-2	TRBJ2-3	12	few	-	TGTGCCAGCAGGTCTAACACAGATACGCAGTATTTT	CASRSNTDTQYF
TRBV6-6	TRBJ1-2	13	few	TRBD1	TGTGCCAGCAGCAGGGACAGGGACTATGGCTACACCTTC	CASSRDRDYGYTF
TRBV19	TRBJ1-2	13	-	TRBD1	TGTGCCAGTCACCCTGGACAGGGTTACGGCTACACCTTC	CASHPGQGYGYTF
TRBV11-2	TRBJ2-5	16	few	-	TGTGCCAGCAGCCCGCGTGGTGGGGGGGCCAGGGAGACCCAGTACTTC	CASSPRGGGARETQYF
TRBV19	TRBJ1-2	13	few	TRBD1	TGTGCCAGTACCTCACAGGGGGACTATGGCTACACCTTC	CASTSQGDYGYTF
TRBV7-2	TRBJ1-2	16	-	-	TGTGCCAGCAGCTTAGGCGGTGGTTCAGTCAACTATGGCTACACCTTC	CASSLGGGSVNYGYTF
TRBV28	TRBJ1-5	15	-	-	TGTGCCAGCAGTTTAAGCGGCGGGTCTAATCAGCCCCAGCATTTT	CASSLSGGSNQPQHF
TRBV6-5	TRBJ1-2	14	-	-	TGTGCCAGCCGGGGGGGGCTAAGGGGTTATGGCTACACCTTC	CASRGGLRGYGYTF
TRBV28	TRBJ1-5	14	few	-	TGTGCCAGCAGTTTATTGCAGGTCAATCAGCCCCAGCATTTT	CASSLLQVNQPQHF
TRBV6-6	TRBJ1-5	13	few	-	TGTGCCAGCAGTTACTCGGAGGATCAGCCCCAGCATTTT	CASSYSEDQPQHF
TRBV10-1	TRBJ2-2	16	few	TRBD1	TGCGCCAGCAGTGACCCAAGACAGGGGCAGCGTGGGGAGCTGTTTTTT	CASSDPRQGQRGELFF
TRBV5-1	TRBJ1-2	15	few	TRBD1	TGCGCCAGCAGCTTGGAGGGACAGGGGCTTCATGGCTACACCTTC	CASSLEGQGLHGYTF
TRBV18	TRBJ2-7	14	few	TRBD2	TGTGCCAGCTCACCAGGGACTAGCAGTTGGGAGCAGTACTTC	CASSPGTSSWEQYF
TRBV19	TRBJ2-7	15	-	-	TGTGCCAGTAGTATTCGAGAAGGAGGCTCCTACGAGCAGTACTTC	CASSIREGGSYEQYF
TRBV19	TRBJ1-1	16	-	TRBD1	TGTGCCAGTAGTATAGGATGGACAGGATGGAACACTGAAGCTTTCTTT	CASSIGWTGWNTEAFF
TRBV6-5	TRBJ1-1	13	few	-	TGTGCCAGCAGTTACTCAGCTCGGACTGAAGCTTTCTTT	CASSYSARTEAFF
TRBV10-3	TRBJ1-1	14	-	-	TGTGCCATCAGTGACAGGCAGGGCAACACTGAAGCTTTCTTT	CAISDRQGNTEAFF
TRBV29-1	TRBJ1-1	14	many	-	TGCAGCGTTGACCCCTCCAGGGTAACTACTGAAGCTTTCTTT	CSVDPSRVTTEAFF
TRBV5-1	TRBJ2-1	15	-	TRBD1	TGCGCCAGCAGACGGCCCGGGACAGGGGTCAATGAGCAGTTCTTC	CASRRPGTGVNEQFF
TRBV5-4	TRBJ2-2	16	-	TRBD2	TGTGCCAGCAGCCCGACTAGCGAGACCTACACCGGGGAGCTGTTTTTT	CASSPTSETYTGELFF
TRBV28	TRBJ2-1	14	-	-	TGTGCCAGCAACACACCGGGACATTCCAATGAGCAGTTCTTC	CASNTPGHSNEQFF
TRBV7-8	TRBJ2-1	14	few	-	TGTGCCAGCAGCTTCCTGGGGCAAAACAATGAGCAGTTCTTC	CASSFLGQNNEQFF
TRBV7-9	TRBJ1-4	14	-	-	TGTGCCAGCAGCTTAGCTTCAGGGGATGAAAAACTGTTTTTT	CASSLASGDEKLFF
TRBV28	TRBJ1-4	13	-	-	TGTGCCAGCAGGGACAGTTATAATGAAAAACTGTTTTTT	CASRDSYNEKLFF
TRBV9	TRBJ1-1	15	once	-	TGTGCCAGCAGCGCAAGACCAACAGGGCACACTGAAGCTTTCTTT	CASSARPTGHTEAFF
TRBV11-1	TRBJ2-3	12	few	-	TGTGCCAGCAGCCACGGGACAGATACGCAGTATTTT	CASSHGTDTQYF
TRBV7-9	TRBJ2-5	14	-	TRBD1	TGTGCCAGCAGCTTAACACAGGGGAAAGAGACCCAGTACTTC	CASSLTQGKETQYF
TRBV11-1	TRBJ2-7	13	-	-	TGTGCCAGCAGCTTAGGGGCTTATTACGAGCAGTACTTC	CASSLGAYYEQYF
TRBV5-6	TRBJ1-2	16	-	TRBD1	TGTGCCAGCAGCTTCCGGGACAGGGCTCTCGTCTATGGCTACACCTTC	CASSFRDRALVYGYTF
TRBV30	TRBJ2-1	14	-	-	TGTGCCTGGAGCCCCTCCAGCTCCTACAATGAGCAGTTCTTC	CAWSPSSSYNEQFF